The 26 T cell receptor beta chains below come from one sample, sequenced in a study of CD8+ T cells in alopecia areata. Specified treatment: oral pan-JAK inhibitor, 5-10 mg twice daily. As the sequencing template, cDNA was produced by extracting RNA and reverse transcribing it. This table comes from immunoSEQ multiplex PCR, and its TCRdb copy is limited to in-frame clones, with some not included. The repertoire holds roughly 120,000 clones, roughly 50% seen once, with more than 25% in the top ten. This material consisted of CD8+ T cells sorted from blood, taken at week 4, from a patient treated with tofacitinib. These receptors were collected from a human donor with alopecia areata.

The chain recombines TRBV30 with TRBJ1-1; D gene ambiguous. Germline CDR1 GTSNPN, CDR2 SVGIG (reference sequence). CDR3 length: 12 amino acids. Deletions cut 0 bases from V and 6 bases from J, with 8 bases between. CDR3 bases: TGTGCCTGGAGTGTACCTATACCTGAAGCTTTCTTT. Protein product: CAWSVPIPEAFF. The full variable domain, rest sourced from reference TRBV30 and TRBJ1-1, is SQTIHQWPATLVQPVGSPLSLECTVEGTSNPNLYWYRQAAGRGLQLLFYSVGIGQISSEVPQNLSASRPQDRQFILSSKKLLLSDSGFYLCAWSVPIPEAFFGQGTRLTVV.

The chain carries TRBV23-1 and TRBJ2-3, with no clear D. TRBV23-1 is an open reading frame, and its role is uncertain. The CDR3 has 12 residues. Trimming pared 3 bases from V and 2 bases from J, leaving 3 bases between. The CDR3 is CASSQSTDTQYF. The CDR3 nucleotides read TGCGCCAGCAGTCAGTCCACAGATACGCAGTATTTT.

This chain joins TRBV29-1 and TRBJ2-7; D tentatively fits TRBD1 or TRBD2 (5 bases each). Germline CDR1 reads SQVTM; CDR2 reads ANQGSEA. V was trimmed by 1 base and J by 2 bases, leaving 15 bases between them. The CDR3 length is 15 residues. This CDR3 is CSVEGLGRLPYEQYF. The CDR3 DNA reads TGCAGCGTTGAAGGGTTGGGACGTTTGCCCTACGAGCAGTACTTC.

V is TRBV29-1 and J is TRBJ2-2; TRBD1 matches at 7 bases. V shed 7 bases and J 1 base; nucleotides not matched to a gene: 3. Germline V gene sequence: CDR1 SQVTM, CDR2 ANQGSEA. The CDR3 is 13 residues long. This CDR3 is CSGRQGNTGELFF. The CDR3 nucleotides read TGCAGCGGAAGACAGGGGAACACCGGGGAGCTGTTTTTT.

J is TRBJ2-3 and V is TRBV7-3; no reliable D call. Germline lookup yields CDR1 SGHTA and CDR2 FQGTGA. The CDR3 consists of 13 residues. Trimming pared 3 bases from V and 6 bases from J, leaving 10 bases between. CDR3 sequence (DNA): TGTGCCAGCAGCTTTGACCTCGCTGATACGCAGTATTTT. It encodes CASSFDLADTQYF.

The rearrangement joins TRBV30 to TRBJ1-2, with D perhaps matching TRBD1 (6 bases). The germline V gene has CDR1 GTSNPN and CDR2 SVGIG (reference sequence). CDR3 length: 14 residues. V was trimmed by 4 bases and J by 6 bases, leaving 18 bases between them. CDR3 protein: CAWNPTLGGDGYTF. CDR3 sequence (DNA): TGTGCCTGGAATCCTACGCTCGGGGGCGATGGCTACACCTTC.

The V and J genes are TRBV7-9 and TRBJ1-1; D is unclear. Trimming left V 4 bases short and J 1 base short, with 7 bases between. CDR3 length equals 13 residues. The germline gives CDR1 SEHNR, CDR2 FQNEAQ (reference sequence). In DNA, the CDR3 is TGTGCCAGCAGCTCACCCCCGAACACTGAAGCTTTCTTT. This gives the protein CASSSPPNTEAFF.

V usage is TRBV5-1 and J usage is TRBJ1-2, with a tentative D call TRBD1 (5 bases). CDR1 SGHRS and CDR2 YFSETQ come from the germline V gene. This CDR3 region has 15 residues. Trimming cost V 1 base and J 6 bases, with 16 bases left between them. The DNA of the CDR3 is TGCGCCAGCAGCTTGTACATGGAGGGGAGTAATGGCTACACCTTC. This translates into CASSLYMEGSNGYTF.

The gene calls are TRBV30 and TRBJ1-1; D uncertain. Germline CDR1 and CDR2: GTSNPN and SVGIG (reference sequence). This CDR3 has 14 amino acids. V lost 0 bases, J lost 2 bases, and 10 bases lay in between. The CDR3 protein is CAWSVGEANTEAFF. The DNA of the CDR3 is TGTGCCTGGAGTGTTGGGGAGGCCAACACTGAAGCTTTCTTT.

This clone was counted between two and nine times. The chain joins TRBV4-1 to TRBJ1-1; D not certain. Trimming took off 4 bases at V and 3 bases at J, with 9 bases between the two ends. The germline V gene encodes CDR1 MGHRA and CDR2 YSYEKL. The CDR3 extends over 13 amino acids. The DNA for the CDR3 is TGCGCCAGCAGCCCCCGACGGGACACTGAAGCTTTCTTT. Its translation is CASSPRRDTEAFF.

This clone came up a few times. The chain has TRBV23-1 and TRBJ1-2, with D unclear. TRBV23-1 is reported as an ORF; its role is uncertain. Trimming left V 3 bases short and J 4 bases short, with 3 bases between. This CDR3 region has 11 residues. CDR3 nucleotide sequence: TGCGCCAGCAGTCATGGCTATGGCTACACCTTC. It codes for CASSHGYGYTF.

This chain links TRBV13 with TRBJ2-7; 10 nucleotides agree with TRBD1. The CDR3 is 15 residues long. CDR1 is PRHDT, CDR2 FYEKMQ, per germline (reference sequence). The V and J ends lost 5 bases and 2 bases, in that order; junction bases with no gene match: 6. CDR3 in amino acids: CASSGTGADPYEQYF. The CDR3 coding sequence is TGTGCCAGCAGCGGGACAGGGGCCGATCCCTACGAGCAGTACTTC.

This chain connects TRBV30 to TRBJ1-6, with 9 nucleotides matching TRBD1. CDR1 and CDR2 (germline): GTSNPN, SVGIG (reference sequence). Trimming at V came to 3 bases and at J to 6 bases, leaving 6 bases not matched to a gene. The CDR3 extends over 15 amino acids. CDR3: CAWSGLDRGNSPLHF. In DNA, the CDR3 is TGTGCCTGGAGCGGCTTGGACAGGGGTAATTCACCCCTCCACTTT.

The chain is built from TRBV4-1 and TRBJ2-2; D is ambiguous. The CDR3 length is 14 residues. The V end was cut by 2 bases, the J end by 2 bases, with 6 bases between. Germline assignment: CDR1 MGHRA and CDR2 YSYEKL. The CDR3 DNA follows: TGCGCCAGCAGCCAAAACAGCAACACCGGGGAGCTGTTTTTT. Encoded protein: CASSQNSNTGELFF.

The genes are TRBV27 and TRBJ2-1; TRBD1 matches 8 bases. This CDR3 is 14 amino acids long. The V and J ends lost 4 bases and 7 bases, in that order; junction bases with no gene match: 6. Germline V gene lookup returns CDR1 MNHEY and CDR2 SMNVEV (reference sequence). The CDR3 protein is CASSSFTGGNEQFF. CDR3 bases: TGTGCCAGCAGTTCCTTTACAGGGGGGAATGAGCAGTTCTTC.

This chain links TRBV15 with TRBJ2-2; D remains ambiguous. The CDR3 is 16 amino acids. Trimming cost V 0 bases and J 0 bases, with 8 bases left between them. The germline V gene encodes CDR1 LNHNV and CDR2 YYDKDF (reference sequence). CDR3 amino acids: CATSRDRTANTGELFF. In DNA form, the CDR3 reads TGTGCCACCAGCAGAGATCGTACTGCGAACACCGGGGAGCTGTTTTTT.

The chain is built from TRBV5-1 and TRBJ2-7; 8 bases are a match to TRBD2. V trimming: 4 bases; J trimming: 2 bases; junction bases outside the gene matches: 8. The CDR3 covers 15 residues. Germline loops: CDR1 SGHRS, CDR2 YFSETQ. This chain's CDR3 is CASSTRTSSTYEQYF. CDR3 nucleotide sequence: TGCGCCAGCAGCACCCGGACTAGCAGTACCTACGAGCAGTACTTC.

The chain joins TRBV6-5 to TRBJ2-5; D is perhaps TRBD2 (5 bases). CDR3 length: 16 residues. The germline V and J ends were trimmed by 0 bases and 5 bases, with 16 bases remaining between them. CDR1 is MNHEY and CDR2 is SVGAGI in the germline V gene. The CDR3 DNA reads as TGTGCCAGCAGTTACTCGATACTAGTTAATATGGAGACCCAGTACTTC. This encodes CASSYSILVNMETQYF.

The table lists this clone with a count of one. The rearrangement uses TRBV29-1 and TRBJ2-1; 9 bases fit TRBD1. Germline V gene data show CDR1 as SQVTM and CDR2 as ANQGSEA. The J segment lost 8 bases and the V segment lost 7 bases, leaving 9 bases of the junction unmatched. The CDR3 length is 13 residues. CDR3 DNA sequence: TGCAGCGGCGGGGGACAGGGTCCCCATGAGCAGTTCTTC. Its translation: CSGGGQGPHEQFF.

The chain joins TRBV9 to TRBJ1-1; TRBD1 aligns across 7 bases. Germline V gives CDR1 SGDLS, CDR2 YYNGEE. The ends lost 4 bases at V and 4 bases at J; junction bases unmatched: 4. CDR3 length: 13 residues. The CDR3 coding sequence is TGTGCCAGCAGCTACGGGACAGCCACTGAAGCTTTCTTT. Amino acid sequence: CASSYGTATEAFF.

The chain has TRBV5-4 and TRBJ2-7; the D is unclear. The V gene's germline CDR1 is SGHNT and CDR2 YYREEE (reference sequence). This CDR3 contains 11 residues. Between the trimmed V and J ends, which lost 0 bases and 3 bases, there was a span of 1 base. The DNA for the CDR3 is TGTGCCAGCAGCTTGGGCTACGAGCAGTACTTC. Residues: CASSLGYEQYF.

The CDR3 nucleotides read TGTGCCAGCAGCGGTGAGCCAGGGACCACTGAAGCTTTCTTT. It is translated as CASSGEPGTTEAFF. The chain uses TRBV7-9 and TRBJ1-1; D is perhaps TRBD1 (5 bases). CDR3 length: 14 amino acids. V was trimmed by 5 bases and J by 4 bases, leaving 14 bases between them. Per the germline V gene, CDR1 is SEHNR and CDR2 is FQNEAQ (reference sequence).

V gene TRBV5-6 combines with J gene TRBJ1-2, with no clear D. This CDR3 is built from 15 residues. Germline values: CDR1 SGHDT, CDR2 YYEEEE. The V and J ends lost 0 bases and 3 bases respectively, with 12 bases between them. The CDR3 reads CASSLAAEEDYGYTF. Written as DNA, the CDR3 is TGTGCCAGCAGCTTGGCCGCGGAAGAGGACTATGGCTACACCTTC.

This chain connects TRBV30 to TRBJ1-5; D gene uncertain. Germline V gives CDR1 GTSNPN, CDR2 SVGIG (reference sequence). With 2 bases removed from V and 10 bases from J, the gap between germline ends came to 15 bases. This CDR3 spans 13 amino acids. The CDR3 region is CAWSKSVTEPQHF. The CDR3 nucleotides read TGTGCCTGGAGTAAATCGGTGACGGAACCCCAGCATTTT.

The gene calls are TRBV29-1 and TRBJ1-2; TRBD1 might be the D (5 bases). CDR1 is SQVTM and CDR2 is ANQGSEA in the germline V gene. There are 11 residues in the CDR3. V gave up 4 bases and J gave up 6 bases, with 9 bases separating them. CDR3 protein: CSVGQGDGYTF. CDR3 nucleotides: TGCAGCGTTGGGCAGGGAGATGGCTACACCTTC. The whole variable domain, filled in from reference TRBV29-1 and TRBJ1-2, reads SAVISQKPSRDICQRGTSLTIQCQVDSQVTMMFWYRQQPGQSLTLIATANQGSEATYESGFVIDKFPISRPNLTFSTLTVSNMSPEDSSIYLCSVGQGDGYTFGSGTRLTVV.

The chain recombines TRBV4-2 with TRBJ2-7; D unresolved. The germline CDR1 and CDR2 sequences are LGHNA and YNFKEQ. Trimming pared 0 bases from V and 4 bases from J, leaving 1 base between. CDR3 size: 11 residues. The CDR3 here is CASSQDYEQYF. The CDR3 DNA reads TGTGCCAGCAGCCAAGATTACGAGCAGTACTTC.